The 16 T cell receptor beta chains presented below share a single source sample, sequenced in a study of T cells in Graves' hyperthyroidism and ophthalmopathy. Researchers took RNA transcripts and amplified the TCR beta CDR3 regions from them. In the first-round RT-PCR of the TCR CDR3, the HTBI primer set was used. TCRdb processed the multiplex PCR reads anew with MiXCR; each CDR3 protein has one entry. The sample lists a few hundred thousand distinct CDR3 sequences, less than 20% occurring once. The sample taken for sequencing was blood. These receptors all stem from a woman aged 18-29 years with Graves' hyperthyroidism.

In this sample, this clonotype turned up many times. The CDR3, as DNA: TGTGCCAGCAGCTCCCCCGCCTTCGACGATTGGGATACGCAGTATTTT. Translation: CASSSPAFDDWDTQYF. The gene calls are TRBV11-2 and TRBJ2-3, with D unclear. The V gene lost 4 bases and the J gene lost 6 bases, with 20 bases spanning the gap. Germline CDR1 is SGHAT and CDR2 is FQNNGV. CDR3 length equals 16 residues.

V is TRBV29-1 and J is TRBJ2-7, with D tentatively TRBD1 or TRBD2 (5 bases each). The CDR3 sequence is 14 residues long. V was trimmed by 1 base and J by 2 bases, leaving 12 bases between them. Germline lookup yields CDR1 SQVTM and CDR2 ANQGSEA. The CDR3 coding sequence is TGCAGCGTTGAAGCCGAGGGGCGGGCCTACGAGCAGTACTTC. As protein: CSVEAEGRAYEQYF.

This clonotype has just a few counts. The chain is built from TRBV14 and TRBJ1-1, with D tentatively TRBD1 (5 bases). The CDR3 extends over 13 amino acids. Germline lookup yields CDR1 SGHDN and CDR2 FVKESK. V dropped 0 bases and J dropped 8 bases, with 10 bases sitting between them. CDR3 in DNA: TGTGCCAGCAGCCAAGACGCGGGGGAGGAAGCTTTCTTT. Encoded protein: CASSQDAGEEAFF.

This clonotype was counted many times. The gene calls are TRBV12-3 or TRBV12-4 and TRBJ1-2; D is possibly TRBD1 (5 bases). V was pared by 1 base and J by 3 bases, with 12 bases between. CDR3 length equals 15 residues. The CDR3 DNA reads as TGTGCCAGCAGTTTAGAAGGGGCCGGGTACTATGGCTACACCTTC. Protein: CASSLEGAGYYGYTF.

The DNA for the CDR3 is TGTGCCAGCAGCCCCCAGGGTAGTTCACCCCTCCACTTT. Protein sequence: CASSPQGSSPLHF. This rearrangement joins TRBV7-2 to TRBJ1-6, with D tentatively TRBD1 (5 bases). This CDR3 is 13 amino acids long. The V gene's germline CDR1 is SGHTA and CDR2 FQGNSA. V was shortened by 5 bases and J by 9 bases, with 11 bases between the two germline ends. The full variable domain, rest sourced from reference TRBV7-2 and TRBJ1-6, is GAGVSQSPSNKVTEKGKDVELRCDPISGHTALYWYRQSLGQGLEFLIYFQGNSAPDKSGLPSDRFSAERTGGSVSTLTIQRTQQEDSAVYLCASSPQGSSPLHFGNGTRLTVT.

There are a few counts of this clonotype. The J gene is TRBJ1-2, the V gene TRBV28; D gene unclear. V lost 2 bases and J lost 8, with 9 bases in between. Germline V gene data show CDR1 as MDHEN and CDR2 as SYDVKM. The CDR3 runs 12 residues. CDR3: CASSLDGGGYTF. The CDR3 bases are TGTGCCAGCAGTTTAGACGGAGGCGGCTACACCTTC.

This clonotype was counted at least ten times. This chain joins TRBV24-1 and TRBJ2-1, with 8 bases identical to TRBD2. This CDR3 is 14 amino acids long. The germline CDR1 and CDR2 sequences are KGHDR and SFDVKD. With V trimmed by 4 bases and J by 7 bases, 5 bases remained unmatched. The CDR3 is CATSEIGTRNEQFF. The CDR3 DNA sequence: TGTGCCACCAGTGAGATCGGGACTAGGAATGAGCAGTTCTTC.

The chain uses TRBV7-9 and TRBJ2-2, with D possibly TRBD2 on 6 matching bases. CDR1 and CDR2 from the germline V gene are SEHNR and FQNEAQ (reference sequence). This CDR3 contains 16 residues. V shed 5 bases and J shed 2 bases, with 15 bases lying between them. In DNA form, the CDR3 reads TGTGCCAGCAGCACCATCGGGGGTCAAAACACCGGGGAGCTGTTTTTT. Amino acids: CASSTIGGQNTGELFF.

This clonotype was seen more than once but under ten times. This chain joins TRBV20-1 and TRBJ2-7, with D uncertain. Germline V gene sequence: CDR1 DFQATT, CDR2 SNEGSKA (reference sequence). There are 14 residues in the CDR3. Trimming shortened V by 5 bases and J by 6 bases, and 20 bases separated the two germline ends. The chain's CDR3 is CSAARTRSPLEQYF. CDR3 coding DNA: TGCAGTGCTGCACGGACCCGTTCCCCTCTCGAGCAGTACTTC.

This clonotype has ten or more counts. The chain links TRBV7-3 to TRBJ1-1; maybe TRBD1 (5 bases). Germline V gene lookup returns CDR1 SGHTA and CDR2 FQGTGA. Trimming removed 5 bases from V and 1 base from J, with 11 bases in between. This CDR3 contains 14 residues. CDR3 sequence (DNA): TGTGCCAGCAGCCCGGCAGGGAGGAACACTGAAGCTTTCTTT. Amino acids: CASSPAGRNTEAFF.

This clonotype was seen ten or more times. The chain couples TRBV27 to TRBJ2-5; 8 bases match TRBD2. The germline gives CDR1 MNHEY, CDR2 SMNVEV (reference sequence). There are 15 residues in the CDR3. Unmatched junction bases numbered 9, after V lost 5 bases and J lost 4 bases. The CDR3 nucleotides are TGTGCCAGCAGTAAGGGACTAGGTGAGGGAGAGACCCAGTACTTC. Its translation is CASSKGLGEGETQYF.

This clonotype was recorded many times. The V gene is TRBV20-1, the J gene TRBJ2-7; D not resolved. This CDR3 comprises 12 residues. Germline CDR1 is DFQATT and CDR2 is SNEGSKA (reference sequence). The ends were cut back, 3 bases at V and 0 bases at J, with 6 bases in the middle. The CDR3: CSASRSSYEQYF. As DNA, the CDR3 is TGCAGTGCTAGTCGGAGCTCCTACGAGCAGTACTTC.

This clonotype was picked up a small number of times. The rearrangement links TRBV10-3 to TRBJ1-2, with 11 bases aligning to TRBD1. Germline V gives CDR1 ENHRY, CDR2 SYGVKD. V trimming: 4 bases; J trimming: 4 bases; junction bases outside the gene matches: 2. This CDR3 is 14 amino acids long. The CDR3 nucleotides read TGTGCCATCAGTGTGGGGACAGGGGGCTATGGCTACACCTTC. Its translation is CAISVGTGGYGYTF.

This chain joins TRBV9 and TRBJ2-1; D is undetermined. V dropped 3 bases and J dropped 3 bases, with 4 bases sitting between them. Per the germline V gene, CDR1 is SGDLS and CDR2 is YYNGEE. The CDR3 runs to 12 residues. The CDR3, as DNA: TGTGCCAGCAGCGGAAACTACAATGAGCAGTTCTTC. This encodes CASSGNYNEQFF.

DNA for the CDR3: TGCAGTGCTAGGGACCGGGGGATTTCTAATTCACCCCTCCACTTT. Translated: CSARDRGISNSPLHF. This chain links TRBV20-1 with TRBJ1-6; the D gene is possibly TRBD1 (5 bases). The CDR3 is 15 amino acids. The ends were cut back, 3 bases at V and 6 bases at J, with 15 bases in the middle. Germline loops: CDR1 DFQATT, CDR2 SNEGSKA (reference sequence).

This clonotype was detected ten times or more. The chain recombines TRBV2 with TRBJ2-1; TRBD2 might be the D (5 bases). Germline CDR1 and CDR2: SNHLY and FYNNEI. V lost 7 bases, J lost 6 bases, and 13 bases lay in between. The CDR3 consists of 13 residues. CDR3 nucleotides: TGTGCCAGCACACCGTTACGGGGCAATGAGCAGTTCTTC. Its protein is CASTPLRGNEQFF.